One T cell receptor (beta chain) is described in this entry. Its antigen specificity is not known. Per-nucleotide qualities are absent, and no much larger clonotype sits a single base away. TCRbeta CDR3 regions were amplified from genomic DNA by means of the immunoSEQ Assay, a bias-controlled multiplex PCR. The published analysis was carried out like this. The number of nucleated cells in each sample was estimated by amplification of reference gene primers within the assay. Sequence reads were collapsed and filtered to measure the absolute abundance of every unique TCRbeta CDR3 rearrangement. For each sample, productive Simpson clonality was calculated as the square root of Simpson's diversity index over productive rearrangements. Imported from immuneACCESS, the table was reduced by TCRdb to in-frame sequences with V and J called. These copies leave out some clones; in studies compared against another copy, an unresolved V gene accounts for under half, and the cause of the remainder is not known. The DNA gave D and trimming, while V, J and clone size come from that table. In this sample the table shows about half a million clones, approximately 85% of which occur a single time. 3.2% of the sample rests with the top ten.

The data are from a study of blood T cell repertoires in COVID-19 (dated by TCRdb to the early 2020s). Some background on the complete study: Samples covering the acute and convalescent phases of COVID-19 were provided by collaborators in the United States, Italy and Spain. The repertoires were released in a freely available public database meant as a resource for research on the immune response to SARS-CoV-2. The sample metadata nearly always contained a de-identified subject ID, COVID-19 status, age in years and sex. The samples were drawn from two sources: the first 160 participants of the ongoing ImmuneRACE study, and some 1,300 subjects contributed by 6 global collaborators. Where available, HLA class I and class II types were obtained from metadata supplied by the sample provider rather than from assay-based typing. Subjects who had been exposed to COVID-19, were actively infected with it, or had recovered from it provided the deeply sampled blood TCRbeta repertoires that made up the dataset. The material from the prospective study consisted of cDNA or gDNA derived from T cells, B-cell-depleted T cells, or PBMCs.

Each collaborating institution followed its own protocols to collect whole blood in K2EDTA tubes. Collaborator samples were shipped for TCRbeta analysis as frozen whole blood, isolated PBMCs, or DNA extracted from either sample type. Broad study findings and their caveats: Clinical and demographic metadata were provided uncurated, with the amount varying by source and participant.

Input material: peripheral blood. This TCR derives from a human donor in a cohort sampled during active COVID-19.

The bases read TGTGCCAGCAGCCGTAATATGAACACTGAAGCTTTCTTT. It specifies CASSRNMNTEAFF. The chain employs TRBV12-3 or TRBV12-4 and TRBJ1-1, with no confidently assigned D gene. Spanning cysteine to phenylalanine, the CDR3 consists of 13 amino acids. The read is trimmed to its CDR3 DNA, 39 bases read in frame from base 1. The trim is 6 bases for V and 0 bases for J, with a gap of 8 bases between the germline ends.